One T cell receptor (beta chain) is described in this entry. Its antigen is unknown. Here immunoSEQ multiplex PCR was the method, and the copy in TCRdb shows in-frame clones only, minus some. The sample holds about 320,000 clones; 85% are singletons and the top ten take approximately 2%. From germline, CDR1 is SGHNT and CDR2 YENEEA. The CDR3 contains 13 residues. The ends were cut back, 1 base at V and 4 bases at J, with 7 bases in the middle. The data are from a study of Ad26.COV2.S vaccination and SARS-CoV-2 variants. The overall study: A COV1001 Ad26.COV2.S trial-arm participant provided the sample.

The treatment is: 19 received Ad26.COV2.S at low or high dose, single or two shots; about 5 received placebo; per-sample allocation not given. Samples came from day 63 after the first vaccine or placebo injection. Study-wide findings and caveats: Total T cell responses may have been underestimated by the TCR breadth and depth analyses. It was vaccine recipients, not placebo recipients, who had the higher spike-specific TCR breadth.

The chain joins TRBV11-3 to TRBJ1-2; no firm D call. Here the sequenced sample was peripheral blood, taken in a trial of Ad26.COV2.S vaccine versus placebo. This receptor was taken from a person between 18 and 60 years old who received the Ad26.COV2.S COVID-19 vaccine or a placebo. CDR3 DNA sequence: TGTGCCAGCAGCTTAGCCGAAGGCTATGGCTACACCTTC. Protein product: CASSLAEGYGYTF.